The 17 T cell receptor beta chains given below trace back to one sample, sequenced in a study of blood T cell repertoires in COVID-19. Clones were sequenced by immunoSEQ multiplex PCR, and TCRdb holds only the in-frame ones, with some missing. The sample carries about 250,000 clones, 70% to 90% recorded once. Specimen: peripheral blood. Receptors were obtained from an elderly man with acute or convalescent COVID-19.

The rearrangement links TRBV7-7 to TRBJ2-2; D call uncertain. This CDR3 has 17 amino acids. Between the trimmed V and J ends, which lost 5 bases and 5 bases, there was a span of 21 bases. The germline gives CDR1 SSHAT, CDR2 FNYEAQ (reference sequence). The CDR3 loop reads CASSPSKVAGKTGELFF. CDR3 DNA sequence: TGTGCCAGCAGCCCTTCCAAGGTCGCAGGCAAGACCGGGGAGCTGTTTTTT.

This clone was found a few times. This chain joins TRBV19 and TRBJ2-1; D is unresolved. This CDR3 spans 15 amino acids. Looked up from germline, CDR1 is LNHDA and CDR2 is SQIVND (reference sequence). The ends were cut back, 7 bases at V and 0 bases at J, with 13 bases in the middle. Here the CDR3 reads CASNEFPSSYNEQFF. CDR3 nucleotide sequence: TGTGCCAGTAATGAGTTTCCGAGCTCCTACAATGAGCAGTTCTTC.

The genes are TRBV18 and TRBJ2-5; D may be TRBD1 (6 bases). The germline CDR1 and CDR2 sequences are KGHSH and LQKENI. Trimming cost V 3 bases and J 2 bases, with 13 bases left between them. The CDR3 contains 15 residues. DNA for the CDR3: TGTGCCAGCTCACCTCTCGGACAGCATCAAGAGACCCAGTACTTC. Protein: CASSPLGQHQETQYF.

V gene TRBV2 combines with J gene TRBJ1-2, with a tentative D call TRBD1 (6 bases). Trimming took off 3 bases at V and 4 bases at J, with 12 bases between the two ends. CDR1 SNHLY and CDR2 FYNNEI come from the germline V gene. The CDR3 sequence is 14 residues long. In DNA form, the CDR3 reads TGTGCCAGCAGTGACTTGACAGGACCCTATGGCTACACCTTC. This sequence encodes CASSDLTGPYGYTF.

The rearrangement uses TRBV29-1 and TRBJ2-2; 9 positions match TRBD1. The junction had 5 bases not matched to a gene; V was cut back by 7 bases and J by 5 bases. Germline V gene sequence: CDR1 SQVTM, CDR2 ANQGSEA. The CDR3 consists of 13 residues. CDR3 in amino acids: CSAGTGWTGELFF. The CDR3, as DNA: TGCAGCGCCGGGACAGGGTGGACCGGGGAGCTGTTTTTT.

This sequence joins TRBV7-9 and TRBJ1-2, with D maybe TRBD1 (5 bases). Trimming took 2 bases from V and 7 from J, leaving 14 bases between them. The V gene's germline CDR1 is SEHNR and CDR2 FQNEAQ (reference sequence). This CDR3 is 14 amino acids long. CDR3 protein: CASSLTGFLSGYTF. The CDR3 region has the DNA TGTGCCAGCAGCTTAACAGGATTTCTCTCTGGCTACACCTTC.

The rearrangement uses TRBV9 and TRBJ1-1; a possible D gene is TRBD1 (6 bases). The germline V and J ends were trimmed by 0 bases and 9 bases, with 15 bases remaining between them. This CDR3 has 14 residues. CDR1 is SGDLS, CDR2 YYNGEE, per germline. The DNA for the CDR3 is TGTGCCAGCAGCGTAGAGGGGGACACAGGGAAAGCTTTCTTT. Protein: CASSVEGDTGKAFF.

The rearrangement links TRBV5-5 to TRBJ1-1; 7 bases are a match to TRBD1. Germline V gives CDR1 SGHKS, CDR2 YYEKEE (reference sequence). V was clipped by 7 bases and J by 3 bases; unmatched bases: 15. The CDR3 extends over 16 amino acids. For the CDR3, the DNA is TGTGCCAGCGACAGGGTATTACTAACAAGAGACACTGAAGCTTTCTTT. Amino acids: CASDRVLLTRDTEAFF. The full variable domain, completed using reference TRBV5-5 and TRBJ1-1, is DAGVTQSPTHLIKTRGQQVTLRCSPISGHKSVSWYQQVLGQGPQFIFQYYEKEERGRGNFPDRFSARQFPNYSSELNVNALLLGDSALYLCASDRVLLTRDTEAFFGQGTRLTVV.

The chain joins TRBV7-2 to TRBJ1-1; 12 nucleotides agree with TRBD1. J lost 2 bases, V lost 5 bases, and 6 bases had no gene match. The CDR3 is 16 residues long. CDR1 is SGHTA and CDR2 is FQGNSA in the germline V gene. Written as DNA, the CDR3 is TGTGCCAGCAGCAACCGGGACAGGGGGCGAAACACTGAAGCTTTCTTT. Residues: CASSNRDRGRNTEAFF.

Concerning this clone itself: Within the sample, other DNA sequences also encode this same CDR3. The chain carries TRBV5-1 and TRBJ1-2; 7 bases line up with TRBD1. Germline V gene sequence: CDR1 SGHRS, CDR2 YFSETQ. This CDR3 has 14 amino acids. Losses at the gene ends were 0 bases for V and 2 bases for J; bases not matched to a gene: 1. The CDR3 sequence is CASSLADRNYGYTF. CDR3 in DNA: TGCGCCAGCAGCTTGGCGGACAGGAACTATGGCTACACCTTC.

The chain carries TRBV6-2 or TRBV6-3 and TRBJ2-1; 16 nucleotides line up with TRBD2. Germline lookup yields CDR1 MNHEY and CDR2 SVGEGT. This CDR3 contains 17 residues. V gave up 4 bases and J gave up 7 bases; unmatched junction bases: 7. The CDR3 sequence is CASSSPGLAGGSNEQFF. CDR3 in DNA: TGTGCCAGCAGTTCTCCGGGACTAGCGGGGGGGTCGAATGAGCAGTTCTTC.

Remarks on this clone: The sample carries other DNA sequences with the same CDR3. V and J are TRBV5-1 and TRBJ1-1, with 7 bases that match TRBD1. This CDR3 has 14 residues. The V and J ends lost 1 base and 3 bases, in that order; junction bases with no gene match: 3. Germline V lookup: CDR1 SGHRS, CDR2 YFSETQ. This CDR3 reads CASSLLQGDTEAFF. CDR3 nucleotides: TGCGCCAGCAGCTTGTTGCAGGGGGACACTGAAGCTTTCTTT.

The chain is built from TRBV7-2 and TRBJ2-6; weak D call: TRBD2 (6 bases). This CDR3 region has 15 residues. CDR1 and CDR2 from the germline V gene are SGHTA and FQGNSA. V shed 4 bases and J shed 0 bases, with 7 bases lying between them. CDR3 amino acids: CASSSGVSGANVLTF. DNA for the CDR3: TGTGCCAGCAGCTCGGGGGTCTCTGGGGCCAACGTCCTGACTTTC.

J is TRBJ1-2 and V is TRBV5-6; weak D call: TRBD1 (5 bases). This CDR3 spans 16 amino acids. CDR1 and CDR2 (germline): SGHDT, YYEEEE. V was trimmed by 4 bases and J by 10 bases, leaving 26 bases between them. The CDR3 region has the DNA TGTGCCAGCAGCCATCGGGGACTTCCCGCTATAGTTTCCTACACCTTC. This translates into CASSHRGLPAIVSYTF.

The chain has TRBV9 and TRBJ2-5; D not certain. Germline V gene lookup returns CDR1 SGDLS and CDR2 YYNGEE. The length of the CDR3 is 14 residues. V was cut by 0 bases and J by 2 bases, with 8 bases left in between. This chain's CDR3 is CASSVGLTQETQYF. Here the CDR3 DNA reads TGTGCCAGCAGCGTAGGATTGACACAAGAGACCCAGTACTTC.

This sequence joins TRBV18 and TRBJ2-5; 9 nucleotides line up with TRBD2. Germline assignment: CDR1 KGHSH and CDR2 LQKENI. Losses at the gene ends were 0 bases for V and 6 bases for J; bases not matched to a gene: 8. The CDR3 consists of 16 residues. CDR3 in amino acids: CASSPPGLASPKTQYF. For the CDR3, the DNA is TGTGCCAGCTCACCACCCGGACTAGCGAGCCCCAAGACCCAGTACTTC. The complete variable domain, with remaining parts taken from reference TRBV18 and TRBJ2-5, reads NAGVMQNPRHLVRRRGQEARLRCSPMKGHSHVYWYRQLPEEGLKFMVYLQKENIIDESGMPKERFSAEFPKEGPSILRIQQVVRGDSAAYFCASSPPGLASPKTQYFGPGTRLLVL.

This clone was recorded a few times. The chain links TRBV9 to TRBJ1-4; D is possibly TRBD1 (6 bases). Germline-derived CDR1 and CDR2 are SGDLS and YYNGEE. The CDR3 has 18 residues. The V and J ends lost 0 bases and 2 bases respectively, with 17 bases between them. The CDR3 region has the DNA TGTGCCAGCAGCGTAGTTTTCCACTGGGGGCCGACTAATGAAAAACTGTTTTTT. This encodes CASSVVFHWGPTNEKLFF.